This TCR beta chain was recorded in a study of cytomegalovirus exposure and HLA in healthy donors. Findings and limits, study-wide: Listed as cytomegalovirus-associated were roughly 180 TCR beta chains. There were some public TCRs occurring in many donors, but most TCR sequences were rare. Apparent HLA restriction characterized most CMV-associated TCR beta chains in a later analysis.

There are 17 residues in the CDR3. Germline CDR1 and CDR2: KGHSH and LQKENI. The germline V and J ends were trimmed by 1 base and 0 bases, with 10 bases remaining between them. This clone was counted only a few times. Its target is not known. 13 Jbeta primers and 60 Vbeta primers were used for the PCR. Clones were read by immunoSEQ multiplex PCR, and TCRdb kept only the in-frame ones, dropping some. This table holds about 280,000 clones, 70% to 90% found once. The chain carries TRBV18 and TRBJ1-6, with no clear D. The receptor's source is a woman aged 18-29 years in good health and CMV-seronegative. The sample taken for sequencing was PBMCs. The CDR3 loop reads CASSPRSGSSYNSPLHF. In DNA form, the CDR3 reads TGTGCCAGCTCACCACGGTCGGGGAGCTCCTATAATTCACCCCTCCACTTT.